This note documents a single TCR beta chain sequence. As yet, its antigen is unknown. Time point given: newly diagnosed GD, antithyroid drugs for less than 3 months. PBMC RNA served as the TCR library source. The entry originates in a study of regulatory T cells in long-lasting Graves disease. Regarding the study as a whole: Persistent patients shared more public clonotypes (2,741) than newly diagnosed patients (around 1,000). Persistent disease showed a preference for TRBV28, TRBJ1-2 and TRBJ2-5.

Arm-PCR of CDR3 regions and iRepertoire HTBI primers were the basis on which TCR beta libraries were built. TCRdb re-called the multiplex PCR reads through MiXCR, storing one row per CDR3 protein. The sample yields under 300,000 distinct CDR3 sequences, 20% seen once. Per germline, CDR1 MNHNS and CDR2 SASEGT. This CDR3 is 13 amino acids long. V was cut by 11 bases and J by 5 bases, with 18 bases left in between. This TCR was sampled from a female donor with Graves disease. The sequences come from peripheral blood mononuclear cells (PBMCs), collected at new diagnosis, from a patient treated with antithyroid drugs. The gene calls are TRBV6-1 and TRBJ1-1, with D possibly TRBD1 on 5 matching bases. Here the CDR3 reads CASREGHGTEAFF. The CDR3 region has the DNA TGTGCCTCCAGGGAGGGCCACGGGACTGAAGCTTTCTTT.